This T cell receptor beta chain came from a study of shared clonotypes between healthy human individuals. This clone is a singleton in its sample. Germline lookup yields CDR1 ENHRY and CDR2 SYGVKD. V was cut by 8 bases and J by 0 bases, with 12 bases left in between. This CDR3 is built from 14 residues. Genomic DNA of every subset was divided equally among multiple immunoSEQ plates. On sorted subsets, replicate PCRs used roughly 190 ng DNA, or 25,000 to 35,000 T cell genomes. Sequencing used immunoSEQ multiplex PCR; TCRdb keeps in-frame clones, though not all of them. Of a few million clones listed, 90% to 95% are singletons.

This rearrangement joins TRBV10-3 to TRBJ2-3; D gene uncertain. Sequences were obtained from naive CD4+ T cells sorted from blood. This sample's subset: CD45RA+ positively selected. This sequence originates from a man aged 18 to 29 in good health. Written as DNA, the CDR3 is TGTGCCATCTCGATAGACACTAGCACAGATACGCAGTATTTT. Amino acid sequence: CAISIDTSTDTQYF.